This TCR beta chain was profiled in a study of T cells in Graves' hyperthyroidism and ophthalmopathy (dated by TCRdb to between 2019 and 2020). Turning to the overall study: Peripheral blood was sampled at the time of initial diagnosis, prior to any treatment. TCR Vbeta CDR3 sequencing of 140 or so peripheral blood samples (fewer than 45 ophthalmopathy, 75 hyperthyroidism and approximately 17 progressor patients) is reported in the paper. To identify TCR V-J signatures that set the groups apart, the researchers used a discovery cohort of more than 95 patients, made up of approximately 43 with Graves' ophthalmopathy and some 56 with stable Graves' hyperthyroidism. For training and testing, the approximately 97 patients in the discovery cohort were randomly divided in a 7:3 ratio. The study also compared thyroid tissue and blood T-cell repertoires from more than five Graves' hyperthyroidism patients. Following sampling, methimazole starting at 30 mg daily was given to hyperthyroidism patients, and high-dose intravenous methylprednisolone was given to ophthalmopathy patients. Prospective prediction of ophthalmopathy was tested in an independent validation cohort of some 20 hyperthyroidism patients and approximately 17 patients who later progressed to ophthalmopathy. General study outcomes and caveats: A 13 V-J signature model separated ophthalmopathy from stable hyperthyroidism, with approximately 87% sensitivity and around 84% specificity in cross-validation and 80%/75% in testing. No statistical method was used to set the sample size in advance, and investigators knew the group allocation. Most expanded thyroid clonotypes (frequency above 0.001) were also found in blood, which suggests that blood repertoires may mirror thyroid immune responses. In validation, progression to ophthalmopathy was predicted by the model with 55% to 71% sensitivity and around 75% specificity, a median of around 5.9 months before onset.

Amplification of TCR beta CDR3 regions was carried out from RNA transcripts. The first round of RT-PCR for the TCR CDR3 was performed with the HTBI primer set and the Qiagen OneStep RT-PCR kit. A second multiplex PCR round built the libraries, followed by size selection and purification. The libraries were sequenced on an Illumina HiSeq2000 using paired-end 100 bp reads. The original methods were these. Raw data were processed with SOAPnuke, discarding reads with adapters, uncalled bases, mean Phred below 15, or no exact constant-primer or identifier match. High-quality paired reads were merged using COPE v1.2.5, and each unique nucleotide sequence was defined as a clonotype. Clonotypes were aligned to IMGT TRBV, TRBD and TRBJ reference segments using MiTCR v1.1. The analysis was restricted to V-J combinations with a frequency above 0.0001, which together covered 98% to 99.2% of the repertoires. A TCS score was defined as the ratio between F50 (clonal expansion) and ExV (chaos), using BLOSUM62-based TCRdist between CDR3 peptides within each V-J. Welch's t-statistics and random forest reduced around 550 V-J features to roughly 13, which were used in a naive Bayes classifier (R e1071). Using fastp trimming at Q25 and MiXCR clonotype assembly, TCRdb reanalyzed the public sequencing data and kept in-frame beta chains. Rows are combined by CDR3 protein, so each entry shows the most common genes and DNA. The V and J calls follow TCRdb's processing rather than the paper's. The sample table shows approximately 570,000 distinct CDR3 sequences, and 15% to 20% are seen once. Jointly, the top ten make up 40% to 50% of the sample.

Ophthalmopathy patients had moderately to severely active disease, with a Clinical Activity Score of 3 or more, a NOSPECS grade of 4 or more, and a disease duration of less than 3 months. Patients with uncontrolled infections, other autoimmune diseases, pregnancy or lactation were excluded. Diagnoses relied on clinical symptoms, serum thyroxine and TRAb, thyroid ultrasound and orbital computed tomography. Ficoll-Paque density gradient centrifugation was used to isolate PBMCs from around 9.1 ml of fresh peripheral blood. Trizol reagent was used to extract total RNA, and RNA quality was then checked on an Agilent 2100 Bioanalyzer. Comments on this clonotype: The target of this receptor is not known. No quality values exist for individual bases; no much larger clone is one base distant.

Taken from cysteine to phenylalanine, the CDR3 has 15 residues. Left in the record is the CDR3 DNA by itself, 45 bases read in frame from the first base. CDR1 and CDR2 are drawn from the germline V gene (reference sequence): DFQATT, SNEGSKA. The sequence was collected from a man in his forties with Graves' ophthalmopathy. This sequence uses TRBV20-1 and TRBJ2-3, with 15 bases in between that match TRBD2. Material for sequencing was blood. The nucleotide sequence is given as TGCAGAGCCGGGACTAGCGGGAGGATCACAGATACGCAGTATTTT. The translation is CRAGTSGRITDTQYF.